The source of this TCR beta chain is a study of cytomegalovirus exposure and HLA in healthy donors. The PCR used 60 Vbeta and 13 Jbeta primers. As handled by the study authors: An analysis performed later counted 70 million to 90 million unique TCR beta chains (roughly 11 million of them shared). Here immunoSEQ multiplex PCR was the method, and the copy in TCRdb shows in-frame clones only, minus some. V and J calls and clone size are given by that table; D and trimming were obtained from the DNA. The sample lists about 59,000 clones, roughly 83% occurring once. The CDR3 loop spans 16 amino acids. Per the germline V gene, CDR1 is MNHEY and CDR2 is SVGAGI. The V gene end was trimmed by 4 bases and the J gene end by 6 bases; junction bases not matched to a gene: 7. Findings and limits, study-wide: In vitro assays verified that a few CMV-associated chains recognized CMV antigens specifically.

To note about this clone: The antigen is unknown.

The sequenced material came from PBMCs. This chain links TRBV6-5 with TRBJ1-6, with 9 bases lining up with TRBD1. The sequence was collected from a human donor in good health. The CDR3 nucleotides are TGTGCCAGCAGTTCCCTACCGGGACAGGGTAATTCACCCCTCCACTTT. Translation gives CASSSLPGQGNSPLHF.